The clone carrying this TCR beta chain was counted at least ten times. The antigen is undetermined. These data are taken from a study of metastatic and nonmetastatic thyroid tumors. Overall study context: Comparison of repertoires was carried out across blood and tumor or nodule tissue from malignant and benign thyroid patients. Findings of the study overall: A significant increase in TCR beta diversity was reportedly seen in malignant thyroid tumors relative to benign nodules, in blood and tumor.

Germline V lookup: CDR1 MNHEY, CDR2 SMNVEV (reference sequence). V was clipped by 1 base and J by 5 bases; unmatched bases: 8. This CDR3 spans 17 amino acids. Original data processing: The study built a papillary thyroid cancer distant-metastasis classifier from CDR3 differences across clinicopathological groups. TCRdb re-processed the PCR reads through MiXCR. It is TCRdb's table, rather than the study itself, that gives the V and J calls and clone size. In the table there are roughly 40,000 clones, 9.5% to 13% of which are singletons. Thyroid surgery had not been preceded by any treatment in any patient.

Sample: blood. This chain joins TRBV27 and TRBJ2-2; 9 bases match TRBD2. The source is a male donor with papillary thyroid cancer or a benign thyroid nodule (not recorded which). Some clones in this sample may be carry-over from other donors' samples. DNA of the CDR3: TGTGCCAGCAGTTTATTGGGACTAGCAGCTTCTACCGGGGAGCTGTTTTTT. This gives the protein CASSLLGLAASTGELFF.